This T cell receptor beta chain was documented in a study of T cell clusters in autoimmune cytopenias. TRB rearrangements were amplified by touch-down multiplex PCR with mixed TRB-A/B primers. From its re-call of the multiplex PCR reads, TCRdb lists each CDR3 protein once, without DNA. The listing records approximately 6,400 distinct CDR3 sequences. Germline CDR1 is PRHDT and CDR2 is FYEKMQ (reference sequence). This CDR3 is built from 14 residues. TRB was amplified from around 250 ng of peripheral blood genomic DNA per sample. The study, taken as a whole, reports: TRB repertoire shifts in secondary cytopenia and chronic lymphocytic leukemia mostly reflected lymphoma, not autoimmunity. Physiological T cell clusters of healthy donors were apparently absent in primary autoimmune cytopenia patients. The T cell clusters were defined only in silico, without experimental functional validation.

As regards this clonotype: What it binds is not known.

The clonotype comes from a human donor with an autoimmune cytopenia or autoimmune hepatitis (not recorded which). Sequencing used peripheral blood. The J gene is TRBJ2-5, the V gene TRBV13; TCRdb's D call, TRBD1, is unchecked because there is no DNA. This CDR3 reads CASSPQGREETQYF. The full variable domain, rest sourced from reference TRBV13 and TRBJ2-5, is AAGVIQSPRHLIKEKRETATLKCYPIPRHDTVYWYQQGPGQDPQFLISFYEKMQSDKGSIPDRFSAQQFSDYHSELNMSSLELGDSALYFCASSPQGREETQYFGPGTRLLVL.